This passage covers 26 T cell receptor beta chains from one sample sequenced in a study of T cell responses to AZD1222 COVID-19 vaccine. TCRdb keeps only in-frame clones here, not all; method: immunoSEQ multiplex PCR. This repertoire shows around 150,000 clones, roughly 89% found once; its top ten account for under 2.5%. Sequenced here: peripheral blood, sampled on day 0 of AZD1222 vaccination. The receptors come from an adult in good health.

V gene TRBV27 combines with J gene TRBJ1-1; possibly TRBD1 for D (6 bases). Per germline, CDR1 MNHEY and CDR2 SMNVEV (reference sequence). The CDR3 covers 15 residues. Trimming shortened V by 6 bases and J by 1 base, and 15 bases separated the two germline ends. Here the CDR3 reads CASRTLPGANTEAFF. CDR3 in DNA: TGTGCCAGCAGGACCTTACCGGGGGCGAACACTGAAGCTTTCTTT.

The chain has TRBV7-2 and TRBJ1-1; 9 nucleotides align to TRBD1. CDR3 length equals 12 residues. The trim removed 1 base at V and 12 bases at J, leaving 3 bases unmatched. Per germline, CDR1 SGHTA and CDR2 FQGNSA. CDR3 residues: CASSLVQGATFF. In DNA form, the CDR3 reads TGTGCCAGCAGCTTAGTACAGGGGGCAACTTTCTTT.

The CDR3 sequence is CASSQRGHGYTF. The CDR3 region has the DNA TGTGCCAGCAGCCAACGCGGGCATGGCTACACCTTC. The rearrangement links TRBV11-2 to TRBJ1-2; D is unresolved. The germline gives CDR1 SGHAT, CDR2 FQNNGV. The germline V and J ends were trimmed by 5 bases and 6 bases, with 10 bases remaining between them. This CDR3 spans 12 amino acids.

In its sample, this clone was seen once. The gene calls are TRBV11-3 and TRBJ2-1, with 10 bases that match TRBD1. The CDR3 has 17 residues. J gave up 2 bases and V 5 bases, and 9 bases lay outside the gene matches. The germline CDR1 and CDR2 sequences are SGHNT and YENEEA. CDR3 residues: CASSPDSGTGAYNEQFF. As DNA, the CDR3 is TGTGCCAGCAGCCCGGACTCCGGGACAGGGGCCTACAATGAGCAGTTCTTC.

The CDR3 DNA reads TGCGCCAGCAGCTTCTCTGGTAGTCAGCCCCAGCATTTT. It encodes CASSFSGSQPQHF. V is TRBV5-1 and J is TRBJ1-5; no reliable D call. This CDR3 is 13 amino acids long. The V end was cut by 2 bases, the J end by 6 bases, with 9 bases between. CDR1 SGHRS and CDR2 YFSETQ come from the germline V gene.

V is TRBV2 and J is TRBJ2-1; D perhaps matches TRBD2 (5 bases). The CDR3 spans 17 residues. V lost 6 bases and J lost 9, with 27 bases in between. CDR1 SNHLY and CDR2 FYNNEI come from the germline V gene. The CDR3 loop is CASRFVFSSRRSGEQFF. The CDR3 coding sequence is TGTGCCAGCAGGTTTGTTTTTTCTAGCAGAAGGTCGGGTGAGCAGTTCTTC.

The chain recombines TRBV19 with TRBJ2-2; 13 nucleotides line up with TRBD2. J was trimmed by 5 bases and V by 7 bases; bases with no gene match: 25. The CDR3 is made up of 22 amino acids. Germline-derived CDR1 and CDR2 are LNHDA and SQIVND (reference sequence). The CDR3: CASMNKRFKGLAGPRQTGELFF. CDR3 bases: TGTGCCAGTATGAACAAGAGGTTTAAGGGACTAGCGGGACCAAGGCAAACCGGGGAGCTGTTTTTT. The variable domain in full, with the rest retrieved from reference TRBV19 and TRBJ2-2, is DGGITQSPKYLFRKEGQNVTLSCEQNLNHDAMYWYRQDPGQGLRLIYYSQIVNDFQKGDIAEGYSVSREKKESFPLTVTSAQKNPTAFYLCASMNKRFKGLAGPRQTGELFFGEGSRLTVL.

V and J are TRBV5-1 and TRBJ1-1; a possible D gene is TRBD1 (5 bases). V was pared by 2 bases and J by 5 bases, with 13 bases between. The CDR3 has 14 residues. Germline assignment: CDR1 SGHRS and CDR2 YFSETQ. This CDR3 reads CASSFHGGGTEAFF. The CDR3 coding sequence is TGCGCCAGCAGCTTTCACGGGGGTGGAACTGAAGCTTTCTTT.

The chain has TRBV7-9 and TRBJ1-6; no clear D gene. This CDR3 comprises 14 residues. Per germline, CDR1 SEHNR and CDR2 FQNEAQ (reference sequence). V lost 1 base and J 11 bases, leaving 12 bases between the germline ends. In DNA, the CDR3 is TGTGCCAGCAGCTTAGATGGCTTTATGCCACCCCTCCACTTT. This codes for CASSLDGFMPPLHF.

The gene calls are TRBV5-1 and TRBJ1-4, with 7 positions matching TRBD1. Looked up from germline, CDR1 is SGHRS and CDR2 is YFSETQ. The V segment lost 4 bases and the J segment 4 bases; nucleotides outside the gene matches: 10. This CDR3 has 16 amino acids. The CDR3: CASSLLGDSFNEKLFF. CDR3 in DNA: TGCGCCAGCAGCCTCCTCGGGGACAGCTTTAATGAAAAACTGTTTTTT.

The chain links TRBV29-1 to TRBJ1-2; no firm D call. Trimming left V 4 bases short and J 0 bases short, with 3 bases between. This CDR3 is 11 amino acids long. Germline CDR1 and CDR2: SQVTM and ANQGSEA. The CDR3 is CSVGSNYGYTF. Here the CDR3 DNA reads TGCAGCGTTGGTTCTAACTATGGCTACACCTTC.

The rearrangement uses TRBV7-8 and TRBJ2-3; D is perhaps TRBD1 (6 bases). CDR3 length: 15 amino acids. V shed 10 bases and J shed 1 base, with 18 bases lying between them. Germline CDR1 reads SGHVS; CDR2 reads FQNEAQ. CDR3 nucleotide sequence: TGTGCCAATCAAAAGGGGGTTCTTGGCACAGATACGCAGTATTTT. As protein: CANQKGVLGTDTQYF.

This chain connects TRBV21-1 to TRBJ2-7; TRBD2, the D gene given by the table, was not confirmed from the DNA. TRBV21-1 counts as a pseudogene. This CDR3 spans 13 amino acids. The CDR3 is CASSPLTLHEQYF. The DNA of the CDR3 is TGTGCCAGCAGCCCATTGACTCTCCACGAGCAGTACTTC.

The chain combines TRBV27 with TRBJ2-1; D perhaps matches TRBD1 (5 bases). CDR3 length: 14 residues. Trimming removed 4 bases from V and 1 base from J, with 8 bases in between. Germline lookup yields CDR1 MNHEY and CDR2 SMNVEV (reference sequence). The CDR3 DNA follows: TGTGCCAGCAGTTGGGGCGGTTCCTACAATGAGCAGTTCTTC. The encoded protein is CASSWGGSYNEQFF.

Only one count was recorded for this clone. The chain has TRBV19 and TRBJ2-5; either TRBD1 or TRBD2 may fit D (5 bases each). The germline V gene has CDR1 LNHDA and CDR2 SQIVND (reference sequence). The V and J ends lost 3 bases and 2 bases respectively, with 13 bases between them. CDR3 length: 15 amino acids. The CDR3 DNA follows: TGTGCCAGTAGTATTGGGGGATCGGTTCAAGAGACCCAGTACTTC. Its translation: CASSIGGSVQETQYF.

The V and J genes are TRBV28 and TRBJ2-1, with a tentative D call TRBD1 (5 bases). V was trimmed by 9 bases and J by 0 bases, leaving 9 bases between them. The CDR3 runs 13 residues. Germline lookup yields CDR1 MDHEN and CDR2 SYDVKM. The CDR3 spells CASQGNSYNEQFF. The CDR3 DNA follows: TGTGCCAGTCAGGGTAACTCCTACAATGAGCAGTTCTTC.

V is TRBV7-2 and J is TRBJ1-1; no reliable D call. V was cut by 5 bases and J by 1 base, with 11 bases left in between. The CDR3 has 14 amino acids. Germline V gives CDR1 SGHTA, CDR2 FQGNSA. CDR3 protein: CASSALVRNTEAFF. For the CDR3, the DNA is TGTGCCAGCAGCGCCCTTGTCAGGAACACTGAAGCTTTCTTT.

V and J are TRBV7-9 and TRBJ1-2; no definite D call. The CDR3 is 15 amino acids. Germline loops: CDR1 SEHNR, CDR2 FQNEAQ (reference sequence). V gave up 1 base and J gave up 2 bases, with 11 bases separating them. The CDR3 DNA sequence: TGTGCCAGCAGCTTAGGGTATGAGGGCAACTATGGCTACACCTTC. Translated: CASSLGYEGNYGYTF.

CDR3 in amino acids: CASSKFGSNYGYTF. CDR3 DNA sequence: TGTGCCAGTAGCAAATTTGGAAGCAACTATGGCTACACCTTC. The chain joins TRBV19 to TRBJ1-2, with D unresolved. The CDR3 is 14 residues long. Germline V lookup: CDR1 LNHDA, CDR2 SQIVND (reference sequence). V was cut by 6 bases and J by 2 bases, with 13 bases left in between.

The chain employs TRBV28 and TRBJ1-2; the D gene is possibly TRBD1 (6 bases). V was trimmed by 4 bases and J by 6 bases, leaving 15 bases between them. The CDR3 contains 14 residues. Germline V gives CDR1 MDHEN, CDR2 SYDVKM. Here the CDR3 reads CASSSTGTKNGYTF. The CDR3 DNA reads TGTGCCAGCAGTTCGACCGGGACAAAAAATGGCTACACCTTC.

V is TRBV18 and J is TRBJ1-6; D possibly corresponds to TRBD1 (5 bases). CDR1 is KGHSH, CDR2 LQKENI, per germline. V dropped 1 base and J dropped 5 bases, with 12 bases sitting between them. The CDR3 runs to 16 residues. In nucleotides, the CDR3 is TGTGCCAGCTCACCACTACCGGGACTCAATAATTCACCCCTCCACTTT. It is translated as CASSPLPGLNNSPLHF.

CDR3 residues: CASRTGTATGELFF. Written as DNA, the CDR3 is TGTGCCAGCAGAACCGGGACAGCCACCGGGGAGCTGTTTTTT. The V call is TRBV7-9, the J call TRBJ2-2; 7 bases are a match to TRBD1. J lost 4 bases, V lost 6 bases, and 5 bases had no gene match. The CDR3 covers 14 residues. Germline CDR1 and CDR2: SEHNR and FQNEAQ (reference sequence). Full variable domain (outside the CDR3, taken from reference TRBV7-9 and TRBJ2-2): DTGVSQNPRHKITKRGQNVTFRCDPISEHNRLYWYRQTLGQGPEFLTYFQNEAQLEKSRLLSDRFSAERPKGSFSTLEIQRTEQGDSAMYLCASRTGTATGELFFGEGSRLTVL.

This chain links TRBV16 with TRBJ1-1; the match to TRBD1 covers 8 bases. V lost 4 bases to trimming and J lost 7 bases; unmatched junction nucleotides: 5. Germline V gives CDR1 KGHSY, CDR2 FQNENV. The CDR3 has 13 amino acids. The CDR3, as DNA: TGTGCCAGCAGCCCCTGGACAGGGAGTGAAGCTTTCTTT. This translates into CASSPWTGSEAFF.

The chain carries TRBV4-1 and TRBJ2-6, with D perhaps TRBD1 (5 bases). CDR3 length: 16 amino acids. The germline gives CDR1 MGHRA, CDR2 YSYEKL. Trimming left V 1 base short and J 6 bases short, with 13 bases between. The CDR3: CASSQAGSNLANVLTF. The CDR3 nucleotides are TGCGCCAGCAGCCAAGCAGGGTCTAACTTGGCCAACGTCCTGACTTTC.

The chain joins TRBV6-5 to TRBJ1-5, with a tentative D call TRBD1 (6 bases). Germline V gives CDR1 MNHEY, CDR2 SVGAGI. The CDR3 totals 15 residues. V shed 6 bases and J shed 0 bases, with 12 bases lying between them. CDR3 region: CASRRGMNSNQPQHF. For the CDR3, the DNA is TGTGCCAGCAGAAGGGGGATGAATAGCAATCAGCCCCAGCATTTT.

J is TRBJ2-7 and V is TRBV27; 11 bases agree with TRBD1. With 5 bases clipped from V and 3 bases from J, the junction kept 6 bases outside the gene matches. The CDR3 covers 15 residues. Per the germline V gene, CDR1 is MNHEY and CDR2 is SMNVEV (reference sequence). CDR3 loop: CASSPRTGGGYEQYF. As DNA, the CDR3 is TGTGCCAGCAGTCCCAGGACAGGGGGCGGCTACGAGCAGTACTTC.